This T cell receptor (beta chain) is drawn from a study of T cell responses to AZD1222 COVID-19 vaccine. Points from the study as a whole: The breadth and depth of Spike-specific TCRs increased once two AZD1222 doses had been given. Reportedly, close to half of spike-specific TCRs are directed against unmutated variant regions. CD4 TCRs linked to vaccination spanned spike, dominating at 160-218 and 743-854. Clonal diversity may have been underestimated, and the donors were mostly white British, with more females than males.

A word on this clone: Its specificity is unknown.

The CDR3 is made up of 16 amino acids. Looked up from germline, CDR1 is LNHDA and CDR2 is SQIVND (reference sequence). V was trimmed by 2 bases and J by 4 bases, leaving 14 bases between them. The assay was immunoSEQ multiplex PCR, and TCRdb's table has in-frame clones only and misses some. The table lists 150,000 or so clones, about 88% of them singletons. The chain employs TRBV19 and TRBJ2-2; tentative D call: TRBD2 (6 bases). This specimen consisted of peripheral blood, obtained on day 0 of AZD1222 vaccination. This TCR came from an adult in good health. CDR3 nucleotides: TGTGCCAGTAGTATATCGAGAATAGCGGCCACCGGGGAGCTGTTTTTT. Translating it yields CASSISRIAATGELFF.